The 21 T cell receptor beta chains in this list originate from one sample, sequenced in a study of cytomegalovirus exposure and HLA in healthy donors. Researchers ran the PCR with 60 Vbeta and 13 Jbeta primers. Generated by immunoSEQ multiplex PCR, the TCRdb table keeps only in-frame clones and is missing some. The sample lists approximately 140,000 clones, about 80% occurring once. Input material: PBMCs. The source of these receptors is a woman in her forties in good health and CMV-seronegative.

On this clone itself: A junction boundary mismatches the germline segment, possibly from a read error. This chain links TRBV2 with TRBJ2-7, with TRBD1 identical over 7 bases. CDR1 and CDR2 from the germline V gene are SNHLY and FYNNEI. The CDR3 consists of 15 residues. The CDR3: CASREGLQGSHEQYF. CDR3 nucleotides: TGTGCCAGCAGGGAAGGGCTACAGGGGAGCCACGAGCAGTACTTC.

The V and J genes are TRBV5-6 and TRBJ2-5, with TRBD2 matching 7 bases. The length of the CDR3 is 15 residues. The trim removed 5 bases at V and 1 base at J, leaving 8 bases unmatched. Germline V CDR1 and CDR2: SGHDT, YYEEEE. CDR3 sequence (DNA): TGTGCCAGCAGACTCCTCCTAGCGGCCCAAGAGACCCAGTACTTC. This codes for CASRLLLAAQETQYF.

The chain couples TRBV6-5 to TRBJ1-3; TRBD1 might be the D (6 bases). The CDR3 has 15 amino acids. Germline V lookup: CDR1 MNHEY, CDR2 SVGAGI. Between the trimmed V and J ends, which lost 6 bases and 4 bases, there was a span of 16 bases. The CDR3 region is CASRPEAQGGNTIYF. The CDR3 nucleotides are TGTGCCAGCAGGCCCGAAGCCCAGGGGGGAAACACCATATATTTT.

On this clone itself: The sample contains more than one DNA sequence encoding this CDR3. The chain uses TRBV14 and TRBJ1-1; 7 nucleotides match TRBD1. The length of the CDR3 is 13 residues. The J segment lost 4 bases and the V segment lost 6 bases, leaving 5 bases of the junction unmatched. The V gene's germline CDR1 is SGHDN and CDR2 FVKESK. The CDR3 DNA reads as TGTGCCAGCAGTCCACAGGGGACCACTGAAGCTTTCTTT. Its protein is CASSPQGTTEAFF.

The chain recombines TRBV5-1 with TRBJ2-3; a possible D gene is TRBD2 (5 bases). Germline assignment: CDR1 SGHRS and CDR2 YFSETQ. The V end was cut by 5 bases, the J end by 4 bases, with 17 bases between. The CDR3 runs to 15 residues. DNA of the CDR3: TGCGCCAGCAGGGCTAGGAATTTACTAGCAGATACGCAGTATTTT. Translated: CASRARNLLADTQYF.

This chain links TRBV10-2 with TRBJ2-1, with unresolved D. V lost 2 bases and J lost 14, with 13 bases in between. This CDR3 is 12 amino acids long. From germline, CDR1 is WSHSY and CDR2 SAAADI. CDR3: CASSEAVLLEFF. CDR3 coding DNA: TGCGCCAGCAGTGAGGCGGTCCTCCTGGAGTTCTTC.

The V gene is TRBV27, the J gene TRBJ1-1, with D unclear. The germline V and J ends were trimmed by 3 bases and 6 bases, with 14 bases remaining between them. The CDR3 runs 14 residues. Per germline, CDR1 MNHEY and CDR2 SMNVEV (reference sequence). CDR3 in amino acids: CASSFNSGRPEAFF. The DNA of the CDR3 is TGTGCCAGCAGTTTTAATTCAGGTAGACCTGAAGCTTTCTTT.

The V gene is TRBV14, the J gene TRBJ2-1, with D perhaps TRBD2 (6 bases). Deletions cut 2 bases from V and 4 bases from J, with 18 bases between. Germline V lookup: CDR1 SGHDN, CDR2 FVKESK. This CDR3 contains 17 residues. CDR3 region: CASSQFGEGRTYNEQFF. CDR3 sequence (DNA): TGTGCCAGCAGCCAATTCGGTGAGGGGAGGACATACAATGAGCAGTTCTTC.

The chain joins TRBV5-4 to TRBJ2-2; 9 bases align to TRBD1. There are 15 residues in the CDR3. Germline values: CDR1 SGHNT, CDR2 YYREEE (reference sequence). The ends lost 3 bases at V and 4 bases at J; junction bases unmatched: 4. CDR3 in amino acids: CASSSRDRATGELFF. The CDR3 DNA is TGTGCCAGCAGCTCCCGGGACAGGGCCACCGGGGAGCTGTTTTTT.

This chain links TRBV19 with TRBJ2-7, with TRBD2 identical over 8 bases. Germline V gene data show CDR1 as LNHDA and CDR2 as SQIVND (reference sequence). The CDR3 length is 16 residues. Trimming cost V 4 bases and J 5 bases; bases outside gene matches: 13. CDR3 protein: CASSRFGSGNINEQYF. The CDR3 bases are TGTGCCAGTAGTAGATTCGGTAGCGGGAATATCAACGAGCAGTACTTC.

This rearrangement joins TRBV6-6 to TRBJ1-1; 9 bases align to TRBD1. CDR1 and CDR2 (germline): MNHNY, SVGAGI (reference sequence). V lost 4 bases to trimming and J lost 4 bases; unmatched junction nucleotides: 10. This CDR3 region has 16 residues. The CDR3 DNA is TGTGCCAGCAGTTCCCAGGGAAGACAGGGGGGCACTGAAGCTTTCTTT. Its protein is CASSSQGRQGGTEAFF.

The rearrangement links TRBV19 to TRBJ1-4; TRBD1 is a possible D gene (5 bases). The V end was cut by 4 bases, the J end by 6 bases, with 18 bases between. The germline V gene has CDR1 LNHDA and CDR2 SQIVND (reference sequence). This CDR3 is 16 amino acids long. The CDR3: CASSKSFGGWDEKLFF. Here the CDR3 DNA reads TGTGCCAGTAGTAAAAGCTTCGGGGGATGGGATGAAAAACTGTTTTTT.

The chain joins TRBV5-4 to TRBJ2-7; TRBD2 matches 11 bases. Germline assignment: CDR1 SGHNT and CDR2 YYREEE (reference sequence). V shed 1 base and J 5 bases; nucleotides not matched to a gene: 11. There are 17 residues in the CDR3. As DNA, the CDR3 is TGTGCCAGCAGCTTGTCCCCCTTACTAGCGGGAGTCGACGAGCAGTACTTC. It encodes CASSLSPLLAGVDEQYF.

The chain employs TRBV7-9 and TRBJ2-5; D possibly corresponds to TRBD2 (6 bases). TRBJ2-7 matches the DNA end more closely, so the J call is doubtful. CDR1 and CDR2 (germline): SEHNR, FQNEAQ (reference sequence). The CDR3 covers 11 residues. The CDR3 loop reads CARGRGYEQYF. The CDR3, as DNA: TGTGCCAGGGGGCGGGGATACGAGCAGTACTTC.

V and J are TRBV5-4 and TRBJ2-2, with D perhaps TRBD1 (6 bases). The CDR3 length is 13 residues. Germline V gene data show CDR1 as SGHNT and CDR2 as YYREEE (reference sequence). V was shortened by 2 bases and J by 9 bases, with 11 bases between the two germline ends. The DNA of the CDR3 is TGTGCCAGCAGCTTACAGGGTGGCCGGGAGCTGTTTTTT. It yields the protein CASSLQGGRELFF.

The chain links TRBV10-1 to TRBJ1-5; D is ambiguous. The germline V gene has CDR1 WNHNN and CDR2 SYGVQD (reference sequence). This CDR3 comprises 16 residues. Trimming pared 0 bases from V and 1 base from J, leaving 10 bases between. The CDR3 here is CASSESRRESNQPQHF. CDR3 in DNA: TGCGCCAGCAGTGAGTCGCGGAGGGAGAGCAATCAGCCCCAGCATTTT.

The CDR3 here is CASSSQTGVNYGYTF. The CDR3 nucleotides read TGTGCCAGCAGCTCCCAGACAGGAGTTAACTATGGCTACACCTTC. The V gene is TRBV7-8, the J gene TRBJ1-2, with a tentative D call TRBD1 (6 bases). Per the germline V gene, CDR1 is SGHVS and CDR2 is FQNEAQ. The V end lost 4 bases, the J end lost 1 base, and 13 bases lay between the germline ends. The CDR3 totals 15 residues.

V usage is TRBV7-3 and J usage is TRBJ2-2; D gene unclear. This CDR3 has 16 amino acids. V lost 2 bases to trimming and J lost 0 bases, with 10 bases between them. Germline V gives CDR1 SGHTA, CDR2 FQGTGA. CDR3 sequence: CASSLAKTSNTGELFF. In DNA form, the CDR3 reads TGTGCCAGCAGCTTAGCGAAGACATCGAACACCGGGGAGCTGTTTTTT.

The chain combines TRBV28 with TRBJ2-7, with D perhaps matching TRBD1 (6 bases). V lost 2 bases, J lost 6 bases, and 20 bases lay in between. The CDR3 has 16 residues. Germline loops: CDR1 MDHEN, CDR2 SYDVKM. CDR3 nucleotide sequence: TGTGCCAGCAGTTTAGGGGGCAGGGTGGTCTCTCTCGAGCAGTACTTC. Amino acid sequence: CASSLGGRVVSLEQYF.

This clone came up a few times. The V call is TRBV5-1, the J call TRBJ1-1; D remains unclear. V was trimmed by 0 bases and J by 4 bases, leaving 13 bases between them. Germline V gene lookup returns CDR1 SGHRS and CDR2 YFSETQ. There are 15 residues in the CDR3. CDR3 nucleotides: TGCGCCAGCAGCTTGGAGGTGGCCCAGGTCACTGAAGCTTTCTTT. It codes for CASSLEVAQVTEAFF. Full variable domain (outside the CDR3, taken from reference TRBV5-1 and TRBJ1-1): KAGVTQTPRYLIKTRGQQVTLSCSPISGHRSVSWYQQTPGQGLQFLFEYFSETQRNKGNFPGRFSGRQFSNSRSEMNVSTLELGDSALYLCASSLEVAQVTEAFFGQGTRLTVV.

The chain is built from TRBV5-5 and TRBJ2-2, with 7 bases lining up with TRBD2. Per germline, CDR1 SGHKS and CDR2 YYEKEE (reference sequence). CDR3 length: 16 residues. The ends lost 3 bases at V and 3 bases at J; junction bases unmatched: 8. In DNA, the CDR3 is TGTGCCAGCAGCTCGATATCGGGGGGTTACACCGGGGAGCTGTTTTTT. Protein: CASSSISGGYTGELFF.